One and the same sample provided the 28 T cell receptor beta chains below, sequenced in a study of naive and memory T cell subsets. The beta constant-region primer was an equimolar mix of two oligonucleotides covering TRBC1 and TRBC2. Four rounds of PCR amplified the ligated cDNA using nested alpha and beta constant-region primers plus SP2. TCRdb passed the UMI-ligation and nested PCR reads through MiXCR, listing each CDR3 protein once. The sample has about 90,000 distinct CDR3 sequences; about 11% are singletons. Whole-study findings and limits: A few larger clonotypes appeared in naive repertoires, especially CD8, possibly memory cells re-expressing CD45RA.

No antigen has been assigned to these receptors. Sequences were obtained from naive CD4+ T cells from blood. These receptors were taken from a human donor in good health.

Ten or more counts support this clonotype. V usage is TRBV27 and J usage is TRBJ2-1; no firm D call. The CDR3 sequence is 16 residues long. CDR1 is MNHEY, CDR2 SMNVEV, per germline (reference sequence). V was clipped by 5 bases and J by 7 bases, with 21 bases between them. The CDR3 DNA sequence: TGTGCCAGCAGTCTAATGACTCGATGGGGTACGAATGAGCAGTTCTTC. This sequence encodes CASSLMTRWGTNEQFF.

The chain recombines TRBV27 with TRBJ2-7, with 9 bases lining up with TRBD1. This CDR3 has 15 amino acids. Germline V lookup: CDR1 MNHEY, CDR2 SMNVEV (reference sequence). J was trimmed by 2 bases and V by 2 bases; bases with no gene match: 4. The CDR3 region is CASSLRWTGAYEQYF. For the CDR3, the DNA is TGTGCCAGCAGTTTACGCTGGACAGGGGCCTACGAGCAGTACTTC.

V is TRBV20-1 and J is TRBJ2-7, with 7 bases matching TRBD2. V shed 2 bases, J shed 2 bases, and the junction held 3 bases outside the gene matches. This CDR3 contains 13 residues. Germline CDR1 reads DFQATT; CDR2 reads SNEGSKA (reference sequence). The DNA for the CDR3 is TGCAGTGCTAGATCGGGAGGCCCCTACGAGCAGTACTTC. Its translation is CSARSGGPYEQYF.

This clonotype was detected a few times. The chain carries TRBV29-1 and TRBJ2-7; maybe TRBD2 (7 bases). The germline CDR1 and CDR2 sequences are SQVTM and ANQGSEA. The CDR3 is 14 residues long. The ends were cut back, 4 bases at V and 5 bases at J, with 18 bases in the middle. The CDR3 loop is CSVAPGGRGDEQYF. The CDR3 nucleotides read TGCAGCGTTGCCCCCGGGGGGCGCGGGGACGAGCAGTACTTC.

V and J are TRBV12-1 and TRBJ2-5; the D call TRBD2 from the table was never checked on the DNA. TRBV12-1 is marked as a pseudogene. This CDR3 contains 18 residues. The CDR3 DNA reads as TGTGCCAGCAGCATGCCGGGGGCTCCCCGGACTAGTCGAGAGACCCAGTACTTC. As protein: CASSMPGAPRTSRETQYF.

The rearrangement links TRBV21-1 to TRBJ2-2; the table's TRBD1 call for D was not verified on the DNA. TRBV21-1 is listed as a pseudogene. The CDR3 is 17 residues long. The chain's CDR3 is CASSLRKGGLRTGELFF. The DNA for the CDR3 is TGTGCCAGCAGCCTCCGGAAGGGGGGTCTACGGACCGGGGAGCTGTTTTTT.

This clonotype was seen repeatedly, ten times or more. This sequence joins TRBV11-2 and TRBJ2-3, with 9 bases fitting TRBD1. CDR3 length equals 16 residues. In germline, CDR1 is SGHAT, CDR2 FQNNGV. V dropped 1 base and J dropped 1; count of bases not matched to a gene: 3. In DNA, the CDR3 is TGTGCCAGCAGCTTAGGGACAGGGGTGGGCACAGATACGCAGTATTTT. Amino acids: CASSLGTGVGTDTQYF.

This clonotype was recorded a few times. The V gene is TRBV20-1, the J gene TRBJ2-7; 11 bases are shared with TRBD1. V lost 6 bases to trimming and J lost 6 bases; unmatched junction nucleotides: 10. From germline, CDR1 is DFQATT and CDR2 SNEGSKA (reference sequence). The length of the CDR3 is 14 residues. CDR3 region: CSATGQGAFGEQYF. The CDR3 coding sequence is TGCAGTGCAACCGGACAGGGGGCATTTGGCGAGCAGTACTTC.

This clonotype was seen many times. J is TRBJ2-1 and V is TRBV4-2, with 10 bases fitting TRBD1. CDR3 size: 16 residues. Looked up from germline, CDR1 is LGHNA and CDR2 is YNFKEQ. V was clipped by 3 bases and J by 4 bases; unmatched bases: 6. The CDR3 region has the DNA TGTGCCAGCAGCCAGCCGGGACAGGGGCCTTACAATGAGCAGTTCTTC. The encoded protein is CASSQPGQGPYNEQFF.

The sample holds many counts of this clonotype. V usage is TRBV28 and J usage is TRBJ2-1; possibly TRBD1 or TRBD2 for D (5 bases each). V was cut by 5 bases and J by 4 bases, with 15 bases left in between. Germline assignment: CDR1 MDHEN and CDR2 SYDVKM. The CDR3 is made up of 15 amino acids. The CDR3 DNA follows: TGTGCCAGCAGTCTCCGGGGCAGTCAGTACAATGAGCAGTTCTTC. This codes for CASSLRGSQYNEQFF.

The rearrangement joins TRBV4-2 to TRBJ1-1, with 8 bases identical to TRBD1. Trimming at V came to 3 bases and at J to 6 bases, leaving 6 bases not matched to a gene. The CDR3 has 14 amino acids. Germline CDR1 and CDR2: LGHNA and YNFKEQ. The CDR3 sequence: CASSQKTGASEAFF. CDR3 in DNA: TGTGCCAGCAGCCAGAAGACAGGGGCATCTGAAGCTTTCTTT.

This clonotype was seen only a few times. The rearrangement links TRBV12-3 or TRBV12-4 to TRBJ1-1; D unresolved. Trimming left V 6 bases short and J 1 base short, with 6 bases between. This CDR3 has 12 residues. The CDR3 is CASRLANTEAFF. CDR3 bases: TGTGCCAGCAGACTCGCGAACACTGAAGCTTTCTTT.

This clonotype has a count of ten or more. The chain joins TRBV11-2 to TRBJ2-1; tentative D call: TRBD1 (6 bases). Trimming left V 6 bases short and J 15 bases short, with 15 bases between. Germline loops: CDR1 SGHAT, CDR2 FQNNGV. CDR3 length: 11 amino acids. CDR3 nucleotide sequence: TGTGCCAGCAGGGTAGGGACATGGTCGTTCTTC. Its protein product is CASRVGTWSFF.

The rearrangement uses TRBV2 and TRBJ2-7; D is perhaps TRBD1 (5 bases). CDR3 length: 12 amino acids. Trimming pared 6 bases from V and 4 bases from J, leaving 10 bases between. Germline assignment: CDR1 SNHLY and CDR2 FYNNEI. The CDR3 DNA reads TGTGCCAGCAGAGATACAGGTTACGAGCAGTACTTC. Translation: CASRDTGYEQYF.

In this sample, this clonotype turned up many times. The chain has TRBV7-2 and TRBJ2-3; 10 bases agree with TRBD1. CDR3 length: 17 residues. The germline V gene has CDR1 SGHTA and CDR2 FQGNSA. J gave up 3 bases and V 6 bases, and 12 bases lay outside the gene matches. CDR3 region: CASRSQSPGQGTDTQYF. The CDR3 DNA is TGTGCCAGCAGGAGCCAATCGCCGGGACAGGGGACAGATACGCAGTATTTT. The full variable domain, its missing parts supplied by reference TRBV7-2 and TRBJ2-3, is GAGVSQSPSNKVTEKGKDVELRCDPISGHTALYWYRQSLGQGLEFLIYFQGNSAPDKSGLPSDRFSAERTGGSVSTLTIQRTQQEDSAVYLCASRSQSPGQGTDTQYFGPGTRLTVL.

This clonotype was counted at least ten times. Here the CDR3 reads CAINGQGQDTQYF. For the CDR3, the DNA is TGTGCCATCAACGGGCAGGGGCAAGATACGCAGTATTTT. The chain carries TRBV10-3 and TRBJ2-3, with D possibly TRBD1 on 6 matching bases. Germline CDR1 is ENHRY and CDR2 is SYGVKD. The ends were cut back, 7 bases at V and 5 bases at J, with 13 bases in the middle. This CDR3 is built from 13 residues.

J is TRBJ2-1 and V is TRBV29-1; either TRBD1 or TRBD2 may supply D (5 bases each). Trimming left V 3 bases short and J 6 bases short, with 18 bases between. This CDR3 has 15 residues. The germline gives CDR1 SQVTM, CDR2 ANQGSEA. CDR3 sequence: CSVDLRDPNVNEQFF. The CDR3 DNA reads TGCAGCGTTGATCTCCGGGACCCAAATGTCAATGAGCAGTTCTTC.

This clonotype has more than one count but fewer than ten. The chain uses TRBV2 and TRBJ2-3; 9 bases match TRBD2. This CDR3 contains 17 residues. Germline CDR1 reads SNHLY; CDR2 reads FYNNEI. The V gene end was trimmed by 3 bases and the J gene end by 5 bases; junction bases not matched to a gene: 12. The CDR3 loop reads CASSDPVLAGSRDTQYF. CDR3 coding DNA: TGTGCCAGCAGTGATCCGGTCCTAGCGGGATCGAGAGATACGCAGTATTTT.

This clonotype was seen more than once but under ten times. The V call is TRBV7-2, the J call TRBJ1-2, with 10 positions matching TRBD1. Looked up from germline, CDR1 is SGHTA and CDR2 is FQGNSA. The CDR3 has 15 residues. Trimming cost V 1 base and J 6 bases; bases outside gene matches: 5. CDR3 region: CASSLEGQGSDGYTF. Written as DNA, the CDR3 is TGTGCCAGCAGCTTAGAGGGACAGGGGTCGGATGGCTACACCTTC.

This clonotype was counted between two and nine times. This chain connects TRBV12-3 or TRBV12-4 to TRBJ1-2; D not resolved. Deletions cut 2 bases from V and 8 bases from J, with 15 bases between. CDR3 length: 14 residues. As DNA, the CDR3 is TGTGCCAGCAGTTTAACCGGAGCACCAGGCGGCTACACCTTC. Residues: CASSLTGAPGGYTF.

There are a few counts of this clonotype. V is TRBV25-1 and J is TRBJ2-6, with D unclear. Trimming stripped 1 base from V and 2 bases from J, with 0 bases between. This CDR3 contains 13 residues. The V gene's germline CDR1 is MGHDK and CDR2 SYGVNS. The CDR3 DNA follows: TGTGCCAGCAGTGAATCTGGGGCCAACGTCCTGACTTTC. Its translation is CASSESGANVLTF.

This clonotype has a handful of counts. The chain carries TRBV20-1 and TRBJ1-5, with TRBD1 identical over 7 bases. With 0 bases clipped from V and 0 bases from J, the junction kept 2 bases outside the gene matches. Germline loops: CDR1 DFQATT, CDR2 SNEGSKA (reference sequence). The CDR3 sequence is 15 residues long. CDR3 protein: CSAREGTASNQPQHF. The CDR3 DNA is TGCAGTGCTAGAGAGGGGACAGCTAGCAATCAGCCCCAGCATTTT.

This chain uses TRBV27 with TRBJ1-2; a possible D gene is TRBD1 (6 bases). V dropped 4 bases and J dropped 2 bases, with 14 bases sitting between them. There are 15 residues in the CDR3. Germline loops: CDR1 MNHEY, CDR2 SMNVEV (reference sequence). CDR3 protein: CASSSAGVANYGYTF. Written as DNA, the CDR3 is TGTGCCAGCAGTTCGGCAGGGGTGGCCAACTATGGCTACACCTTC.

This clonotype was seen repeatedly, ten times or more. The chain employs TRBV12-3 or TRBV12-4 and TRBJ1-1; TRBD1 is a possible D gene (6 bases). The ends were cut back, 5 bases at V and 6 bases at J, with 13 bases in the middle. This CDR3 comprises 13 residues. DNA for the CDR3: TGTGCCAGCAGTAACACAGGGCTGGCTGAAGCTTTCTTT. The encoded protein is CASSNTGLAEAFF.

This clonotype was detected ten times or more. The V call is TRBV6-2 or TRBV6-3, the J call TRBJ2-1; possible D gene TRBD1, 5 bases. V was trimmed by 6 bases and J by 5 bases, leaving 26 bases between them. This CDR3 spans 18 amino acids. CDR1 is MNHEY and CDR2 is SVGEGT in the germline V gene. The DNA of the CDR3 is TGTGCCAGCAGAGGGGCCTTGGTGGCGACTCTGTCCGACAATGAGCAGTTCTTC. Translated: CASRGALVATLSDNEQFF.

This clonotype was detected a few times. This chain connects TRBV7-2 to TRBJ1-4; no clear D. Germline CDR1 reads SGHTA; CDR2 reads FQGNSA. CDR3 length equals 16 residues. The ends were cut back, 2 bases at V and 0 bases at J, with 10 bases in the middle. CDR3 residues: CASSLMGGTTNEKLFF. CDR3 coding DNA: TGTGCCAGCAGCTTAATGGGAGGGACAACTAATGAAAAACTGTTTTTT.

This chain joins TRBV6-2 or TRBV6-3 and TRBJ2-1, with TRBD2 matching 7 bases. The V and J ends lost 2 bases and 1 base, in that order; junction bases with no gene match: 8. Germline V gene sequence: CDR1 MNHEY, CDR2 SVGEGT. The CDR3 is 17 residues long. The CDR3 DNA follows: TGTGCCAGCAGTTACCCCAGGGAGCGGGGTTCCTACAATGAGCAGTTCTTC. This sequence encodes CASSYPRERGSYNEQFF.

This clonotype has only a few counts. The rearrangement uses TRBV20-1 and TRBJ2-7, with 9 positions matching TRBD2. CDR3 length: 18 amino acids. The junction had 20 bases not matched to a gene; V was cut back by 5 bases and J by 3 bases. Germline loops: CDR1 DFQATT, CDR2 SNEGSKA (reference sequence). The CDR3 reads CSAGPRGISAGGLYEQYF. In DNA, the CDR3 is TGCAGTGCTGGCCCGAGGGGTATTTCGGCGGGGGGGCTCTACGAGCAGTACTTC.